The 9 T cell receptor beta chains below come from one sample, sequenced in a study of cytomegalovirus exposure and HLA in healthy donors. With 60 Vbeta and 13 Jbeta primers, the PCR was carried out. Sequencing was performed with immunoSEQ multiplex PCR; in TCRdb, only in-frame clones are kept and a portion is missing. Altogether approximately 160,000 clones are present, 65% to 85% being singletons, with the ten largest covering 1% to 1.5%. The sequenced sample was PBMCs. These receptors all stem from a man aged 45-65 years in good health and CMV-seropositive.

The chain has TRBV6-1 and TRBJ1-5; D unresolved. The CDR3 extends over 12 amino acids. The germline CDR1 and CDR2 sequences are MNHNS and SASEGT. Trimming took off 5 bases at V and 8 bases at J, with 10 bases between the two ends. The CDR3 nucleotides read TGTGCCAGCAGTCATAGCGAGGAGCCCCAGCATTTT. This encodes CASSHSEEPQHF.

This chain uses TRBV4-3 with TRBJ2-7; 7 bases fit TRBD1. This CDR3 region has 17 residues. Germline values: CDR1 LGHNA, CDR2 YSLEER. V was clipped by 0 bases and J by 2 bases; unmatched bases: 10. CDR3 nucleotide sequence: TGCGCCAGCAGCCAAGATCCCGGGACAGCCCCCACCTACGAGCAGTACTTC. Protein product: CASSQDPGTAPTYEQYF.

This clone was seen only a few times. V usage is TRBV28 and J usage is TRBJ1-5, with TRBD1 matching 8 bases. In germline, CDR1 is MDHEN, CDR2 SYDVKM. With 7 bases clipped from V and 6 bases from J, the junction kept 11 bases outside the gene matches. This CDR3 is 15 amino acids long. The CDR3 protein is CASTPSGGWVQPQHF. The CDR3 nucleotides read TGTGCCAGCACTCCGTCAGGGGGCTGGGTTCAGCCCCAGCATTTT.

The chain combines TRBV6-5 with TRBJ2-5, with D maybe TRBD1 (7 bases). CDR1 and CDR2 from the germline V gene are MNHEY and SVGAGI. Trimming pared 4 bases from V and 4 bases from J, leaving 16 bases between. The CDR3 sequence is 15 residues long. The DNA of the CDR3 is TGTGCCAGCAGTTTTGACAGGGCCGGGGGAGAGACCCAGTACTTC. Its translation is CASSFDRAGGETQYF.

This chain connects TRBV9 to TRBJ2-2; 9 bases are shared with TRBD1. The CDR3 sequence is 14 residues long. The J segment lost 7 bases and the V segment lost 0 bases, leaving 1 base of the junction unmatched. CDR1 and CDR2 (germline): SGDLS, YYNGEE. The CDR3 region is CASSVGTGVGELFF. DNA for the CDR3: TGTGCCAGCAGCGTAGGGACAGGGGTCGGGGAGCTGTTTTTT.

The chain is built from TRBV2 and TRBJ1-2; TRBD1 is a possible D gene (6 bases). This CDR3 contains 16 residues. Per the germline V gene, CDR1 is SNHLY and CDR2 is FYNNEI. V was cut by 5 bases and J by 4 bases, with 20 bases left in between. CDR3 in amino acids: CASSRTRQGFPYGYTF. In nucleotides, the CDR3 is TGTGCCAGCAGTCGCACCCGCCAGGGGTTTCCCTATGGCTACACCTTC. Drawing the rest from reference TRBV2 and TRBJ1-2, the complete variable domain is EPEVTQTPSHQVTQMGQEVILRCVPISNHLYFYWYRQILGQKVEFLVSFYNNEISEKSEIFDDQFSVERPDGSNFTLKIRSTKLEDSAMYFCASSRTRQGFPYGYTFGSGTRLTVV.

This clone was counted between two and nine times. The rearrangement links TRBV2 to TRBJ2-7; TRBD1 matches at 10 bases. The CDR3 extends over 14 amino acids. V gave up 8 bases and J gave up 6 bases; unmatched junction bases: 10. Germline V lookup: CDR1 SNHLY, CDR2 FYNNEI. CDR3 in DNA: TGTGCCAGCGTTCGACAGGGGGCAATTGGCGAGCAGTACTTC. Translated, it gives CASVRQGAIGEQYF.

The rearrangement links TRBV11-2 to TRBJ2-2, with 9 bases that match TRBD1. The ends lost 4 bases at V and 4 bases at J; junction bases unmatched: 7. Germline CDR1 is SGHAT and CDR2 is FQNNGV. The CDR3 has 16 amino acids. The CDR3 region has the DNA TGTGCCAGCAGCTATACAGGGGGCGCGGGCACCGGGGAGCTGTTTTTT. It yields the protein CASSYTGGAGTGELFF.

The J gene is TRBJ1-2, the V gene TRBV4-2, with 8 bases matching TRBD1. CDR3 size: 19 residues. Germline V gene lookup returns CDR1 LGHNA and CDR2 YNFKEQ. Trimming at V came to 0 bases and at J to 0 bases, leaving 12 bases not matched to a gene. The CDR3 protein is CASSQDFDRGVQTNYGYTF. CDR3 in DNA: TGTGCCAGCAGCCAAGATTTCGACAGGGGTGTACAAACTAACTATGGCTACACCTTC.